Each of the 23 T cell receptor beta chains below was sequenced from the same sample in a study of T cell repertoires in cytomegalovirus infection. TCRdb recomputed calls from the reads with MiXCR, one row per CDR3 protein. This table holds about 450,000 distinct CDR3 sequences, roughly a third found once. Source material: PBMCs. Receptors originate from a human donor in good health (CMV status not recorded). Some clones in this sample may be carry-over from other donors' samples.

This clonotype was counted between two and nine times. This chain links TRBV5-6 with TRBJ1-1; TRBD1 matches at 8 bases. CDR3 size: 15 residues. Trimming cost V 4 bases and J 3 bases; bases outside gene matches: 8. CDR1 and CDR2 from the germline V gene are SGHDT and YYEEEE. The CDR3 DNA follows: TGTGCCAGCAGCCCCGGACAGGGAGGCGACACTGAAGCTTTCTTT. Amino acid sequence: CASSPGQGGDTEAFF.

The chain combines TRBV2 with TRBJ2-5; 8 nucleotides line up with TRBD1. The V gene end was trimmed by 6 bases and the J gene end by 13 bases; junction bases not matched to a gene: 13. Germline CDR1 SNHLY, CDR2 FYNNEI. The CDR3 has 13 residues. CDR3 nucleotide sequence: TGTGCCAGCAGCCCAGGGGGCATCGATGGGCGGTACTTC. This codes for CASSPGGIDGRYF.

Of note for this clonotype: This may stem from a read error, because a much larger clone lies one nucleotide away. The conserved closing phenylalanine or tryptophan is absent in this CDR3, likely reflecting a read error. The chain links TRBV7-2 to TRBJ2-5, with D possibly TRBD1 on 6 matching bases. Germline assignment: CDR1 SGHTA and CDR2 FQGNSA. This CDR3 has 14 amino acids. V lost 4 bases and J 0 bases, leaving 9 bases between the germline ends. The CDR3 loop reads CASSSTGYQETQYL. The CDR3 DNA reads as TGTGCCAGCAGCTCAACAGGGTACCAAGAGACCCAGTACCTC.

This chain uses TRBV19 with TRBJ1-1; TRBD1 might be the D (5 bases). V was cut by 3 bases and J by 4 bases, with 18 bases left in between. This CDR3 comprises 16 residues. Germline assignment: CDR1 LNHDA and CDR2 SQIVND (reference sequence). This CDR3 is CASSMSGKVASTEAFF. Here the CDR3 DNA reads TGTGCCAGTAGTATGTCAGGGAAAGTTGCTAGCACTGAAGCTTTCTTT. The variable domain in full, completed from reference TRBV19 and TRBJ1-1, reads DGGITQSPKYLFRKEGQNVTLSCEQNLNHDAMYWYRQDPGQGLRLIYYSQIVNDFQKGDIAEGYSVSREKKESFPLTVTSAQKNPTAFYLCASSMSGKVASTEAFFGQGTRLTVV.

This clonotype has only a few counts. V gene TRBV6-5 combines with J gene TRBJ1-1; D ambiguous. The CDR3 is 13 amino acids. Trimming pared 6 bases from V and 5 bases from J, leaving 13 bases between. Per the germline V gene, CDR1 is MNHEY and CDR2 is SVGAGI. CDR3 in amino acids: CASRPPPGTEAFF. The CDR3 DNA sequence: TGTGCCAGCAGGCCCCCTCCTGGGACTGAAGCTTTCTTT.

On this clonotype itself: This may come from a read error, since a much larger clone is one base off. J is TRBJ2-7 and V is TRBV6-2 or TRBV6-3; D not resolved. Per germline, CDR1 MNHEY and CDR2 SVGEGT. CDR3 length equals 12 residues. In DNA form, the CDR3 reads TGTACCAGCAGTCCCCAGGCCTACGAGCAGTACTTC. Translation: CTSSPQAYEQYF.

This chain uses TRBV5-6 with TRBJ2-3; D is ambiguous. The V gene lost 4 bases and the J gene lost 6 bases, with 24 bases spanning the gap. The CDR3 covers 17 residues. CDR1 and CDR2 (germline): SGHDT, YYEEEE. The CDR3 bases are TGTGCCAGCAGCGACCTAGGTGGCGACCTAATAGGGGATACGCAGTATTTT. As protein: CASSDLGGDLIGDTQYF.

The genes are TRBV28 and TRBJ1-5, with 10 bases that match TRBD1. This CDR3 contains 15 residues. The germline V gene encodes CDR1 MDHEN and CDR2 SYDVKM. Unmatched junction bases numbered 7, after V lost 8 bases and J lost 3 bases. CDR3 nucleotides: TGTGCCAGCCGCCGGGACAGGGGTTACAATCAGCCCCAGCATTTT. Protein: CASRRDRGYNQPQHF.

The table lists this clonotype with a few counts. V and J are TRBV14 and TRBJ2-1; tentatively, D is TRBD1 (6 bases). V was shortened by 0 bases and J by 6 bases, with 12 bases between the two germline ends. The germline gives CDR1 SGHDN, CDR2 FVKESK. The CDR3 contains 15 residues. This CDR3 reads CASSQETRRGNEQFF. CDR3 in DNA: TGTGCCAGCAGCCAAGAGACTCGCAGGGGCAATGAGCAGTTCTTC.

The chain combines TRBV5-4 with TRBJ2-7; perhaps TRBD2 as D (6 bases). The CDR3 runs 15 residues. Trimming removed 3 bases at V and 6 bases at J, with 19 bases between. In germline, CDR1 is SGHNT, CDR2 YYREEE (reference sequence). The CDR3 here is CASSWMGTSESEQYF. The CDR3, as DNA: TGTGCCAGCAGCTGGATGGGGACTTCCGAGAGCGAGCAGTACTTC.

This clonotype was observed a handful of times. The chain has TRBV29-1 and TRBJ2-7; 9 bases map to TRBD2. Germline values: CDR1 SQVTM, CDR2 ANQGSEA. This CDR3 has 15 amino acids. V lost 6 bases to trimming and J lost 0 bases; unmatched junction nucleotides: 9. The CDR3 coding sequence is TGCAGCGTGTTCCTACTAGCGGGTCCCTCCTACGAGCAGTACTTC. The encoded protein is CSVFLLAGPSYEQYF.

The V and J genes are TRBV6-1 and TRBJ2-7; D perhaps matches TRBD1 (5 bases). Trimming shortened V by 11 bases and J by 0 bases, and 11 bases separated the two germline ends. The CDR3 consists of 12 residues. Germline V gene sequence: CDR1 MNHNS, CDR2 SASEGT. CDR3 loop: CAGRDSSYEQYF. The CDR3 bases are TGTGCCGGCCGTGACAGCTCCTACGAGCAGTACTTC.

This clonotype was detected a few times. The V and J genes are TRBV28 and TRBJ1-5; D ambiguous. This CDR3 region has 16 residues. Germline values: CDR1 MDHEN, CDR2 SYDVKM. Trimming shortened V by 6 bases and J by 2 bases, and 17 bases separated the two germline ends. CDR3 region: CASRITLGGGNQPQHF. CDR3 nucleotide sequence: TGTGCCAGCAGGATAACTTTAGGAGGTGGCAATCAGCCCCAGCATTTT.

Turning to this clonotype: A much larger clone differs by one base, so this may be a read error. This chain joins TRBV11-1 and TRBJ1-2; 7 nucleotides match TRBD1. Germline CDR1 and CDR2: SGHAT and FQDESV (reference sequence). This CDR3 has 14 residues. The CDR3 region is CASSQGQDNYGDTF. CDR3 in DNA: TGTGCCAGCAGCCAAGGACAGGACAACTATGGCGACACCTTC. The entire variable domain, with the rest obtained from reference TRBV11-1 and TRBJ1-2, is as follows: EAEVAQSPRYKITEKSQAVAFWCDPISGHATLYWYRQILGQGPELLVQFQDESVVDDSQLPKDRFSAERLKGVDSTLKIQPAELGDSAMYLCASSQGQDNYGDTFGSGTRLTVV.

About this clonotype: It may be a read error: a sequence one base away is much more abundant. The CDR3 region has the DNA TGTGCCAGCAGTCCAAGGACAGAGGAGCAGTTCTTC. This sequence encodes CASSPRTEEQFF. This sequence joins TRBV12-3 or TRBV12-4 and TRBJ2-1, with D maybe TRBD1 (6 bases). The CDR3 spans 12 residues. V was clipped by 5 bases and J by 10 bases, with 12 bases between them.

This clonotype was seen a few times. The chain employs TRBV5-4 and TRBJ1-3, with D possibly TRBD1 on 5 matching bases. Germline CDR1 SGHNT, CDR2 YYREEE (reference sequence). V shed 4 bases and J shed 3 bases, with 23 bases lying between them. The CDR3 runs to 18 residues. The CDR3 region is CASSRSWGKRTLGNTIYF. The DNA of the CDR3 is TGTGCCAGCAGCCGAAGTTGGGGGAAAAGAACTCTTGGAAACACCATATATTTT.

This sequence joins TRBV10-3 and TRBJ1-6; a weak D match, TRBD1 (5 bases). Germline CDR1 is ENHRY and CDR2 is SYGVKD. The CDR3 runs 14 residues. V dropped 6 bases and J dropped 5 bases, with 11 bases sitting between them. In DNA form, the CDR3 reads TGTGCCATCAGGCCGGGACGGGATAATTCACCCCTCCACTTT. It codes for CAIRPGRDNSPLHF.

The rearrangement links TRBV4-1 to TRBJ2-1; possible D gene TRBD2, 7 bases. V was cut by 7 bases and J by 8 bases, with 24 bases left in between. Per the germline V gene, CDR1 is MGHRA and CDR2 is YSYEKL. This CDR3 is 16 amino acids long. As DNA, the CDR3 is TGCGCCAGCACCCTAGGGGGGGGCCCCCTAGTTGATGAGCAGTTCTTC. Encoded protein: CASTLGGGPLVDEQFF.

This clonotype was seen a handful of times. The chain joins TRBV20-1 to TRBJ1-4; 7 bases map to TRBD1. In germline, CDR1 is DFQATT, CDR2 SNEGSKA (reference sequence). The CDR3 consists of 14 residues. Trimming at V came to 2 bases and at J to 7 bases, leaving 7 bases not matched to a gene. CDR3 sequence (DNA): TGCAGTGCTAGACTAAAGACAGGGAGTGAAAAACTGTTTTTT. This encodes CSARLKTGSEKLFF.

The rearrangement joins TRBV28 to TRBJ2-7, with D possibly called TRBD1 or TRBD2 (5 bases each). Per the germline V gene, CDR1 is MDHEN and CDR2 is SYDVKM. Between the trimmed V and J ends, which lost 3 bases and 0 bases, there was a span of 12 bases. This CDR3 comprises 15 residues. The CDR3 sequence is CASSFRGAGSYEQYF. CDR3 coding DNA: TGTGCCAGCAGTTTCCGGGGCGCCGGCTCCTACGAGCAGTACTTC.

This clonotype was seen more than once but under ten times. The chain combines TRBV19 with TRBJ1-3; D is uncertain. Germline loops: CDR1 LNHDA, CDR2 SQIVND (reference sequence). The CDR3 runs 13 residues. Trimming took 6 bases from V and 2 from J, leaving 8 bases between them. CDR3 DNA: TGTGCCAGTAGACACACAACTGGAAACACCATATATTTT. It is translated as CASRHTTGNTIYF.

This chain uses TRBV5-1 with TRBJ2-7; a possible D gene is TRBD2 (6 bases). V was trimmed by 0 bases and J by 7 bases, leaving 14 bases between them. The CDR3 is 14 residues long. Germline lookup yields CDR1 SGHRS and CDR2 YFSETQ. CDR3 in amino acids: CASSLDVEGGEQYF. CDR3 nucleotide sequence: TGCGCCAGCAGCTTGGACGTAGAGGGAGGAGAGCAGTACTTC.

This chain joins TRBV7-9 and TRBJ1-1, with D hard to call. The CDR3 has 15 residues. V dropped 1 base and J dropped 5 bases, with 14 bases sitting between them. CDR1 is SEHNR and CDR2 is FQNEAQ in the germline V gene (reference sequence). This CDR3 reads CASSLVVGSHTEAFF. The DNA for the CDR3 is TGTGCCAGCAGCTTAGTAGTGGGGAGTCATACTGAAGCTTTCTTT.